This T cell receptor beta chain originates from a study of neurological immune-mediated disorders (dated by TCRdb to between 2018 and 2021). Context from the whole study: Among the approximately 34 multiple sclerosis patients, relapsing-remitting MS was present in some 31 and secondary progressive MS was present in 3. The study compared peripheral blood TCR-beta repertoires of HTLV-I-associated myelopathy (HAM/TSP) patients, multiple sclerosis patients and healthy controls using UMI-based sequencing. The approximately 100 TCR-beta libraries included longitudinal samples, technical triplicates and paired sorted CD4+ and CD8+ T-cell subsets alongside PBMC samples. The cohort included approximately 68 subjects: roughly 14 with HAM/TSP, roughly 35 with multiple sclerosis, and approximately 20 healthy controls. The paper's findings and limits, for the study overall: TCR clonal expansion was greatest in HAM/TSP patients and smallest in MS patients, who ranked below even healthy controls. Across subjects, expanded clones never shared an identical CDR3 amino acid sequence, which suggests that the TCR-beta repertoires in every group were private. In phylogenetic analysis, the repertoires of 18 of 34 MS patients grouped into a cluster of related CDR3 sequences, which suggests a possible signature at the repertoire level. The MS cluster was not associated with any clinical or MRI features, and the authors stated that larger cohorts are needed.

For the unsorted PBMC libraries, 2 million PBMCs were stored in RNAlater at -80 degrees C until RNA extraction and were used to generate the libraries. The multiple sclerosis patients were enrolled in a US clinical protocol that used magnetic resonance imaging to evaluate disease progression. Peripheral blood was subjected to Ficoll-Hypaque density gradient centrifugation to isolate PBMCs, which were then cryopreserved in liquid nitrogen. cDNA synthesis used template-switch 5'RACE with a primer carrying a 10-nucleotide random unique molecular identifier tagging each TCR transcript. Every sequencing run yielded over 190 million TCR-beta sequences covering 15-18 subjects. Total RNA was extracted with the RNeasy kit. The KAPA Real-time Library Amplification kit was used to amplify TCR-beta VDJ regions with primers targeting the TCR constant region and the 5'RACE anchor. A first PCR added sample indexes and Illumina adaptors, and a second PCR then raised library yield. After purification with Ampure beads, the TCR product of roughly 650 bp was size-selected on a 2% E-gel SizeSelection system. Library quality was checked on a Bioanalyzer, concentration was measured with Qubit, and libraries were quantified with the Kapa Library Quantification kit before pooling. Paired-end 2 x 150 bp sequencing of the libraries was performed on an Illumina HiSeq 2500. To increase sequence diversity, roughly 24-30% phiX was spiked into each library pool. The authors' analysis ran thus. The quality-filtered reads were processed with the UMI-based MiGEC pipeline, whose error correction step removed more than 90% of the raw TCR sequences. IMGT germline references were used for alignment of VDJ genes, and clonotypes were defined by a unique CDR3 amino acid sequence together with V-J genes. Clonal expansion, Shannon diversity, and CDR3 relatedness (CalcPairwiseDistances, ClusterSamples) were evaluated with VDJtools, and phylogenetic trees were built with CLCbio workbench. Using coefficient-of-variation modelling across technical triplicates, the study counted a clone as expanded if it had at least 8 unique UMIs. TCRdb cleaned the public reads at Q25 with fastp, built clones with MiXCR and kept in-frame beta chains. Each CDR3 protein gets just one entry, which takes the most common genes and DNA from the rows behind it. In this record, the V and J calls reflect TCRdb's handling and not the investigators' own analysis. For this sample the table gives approximately 26,000 distinct CDR3 sequences, of which around 3.4% were detected only once. The top ten hold 7% to 8.5% of the sample.

This clonotype was picked up many times. The specificity of this receptor is unknown. No base quality information exists; no much larger clone differs at one position. Sequenced sample: PBMCs. The source of this sequence is a woman aged 25 to 39 with multiple sclerosis.

The sequence in DNA is TGTGCCACCGGGGACAGGGGGTATGGCTACACCTTC. This is translated as CATGDRGYGYTF. The chain is assembled from TRBV28 and TRBJ1-2, with 11 bases in between that match TRBD1. CDR1 and CDR2, per the germline V gene, are MDHEN and SYDVKM. Trimming takes 10 bases off V and 5 bases off J; junction bases not matched to a gene: 3. Inclusive of the bounding cysteine and phenylalanine, the CDR3 is 12 residues long. Just CDR3 DNA is preserved here, 36 bases in frame from base 1.